Presented here are 31 T cell receptor beta chains from one specimen sequenced in a study of control samples from healthy donors and cancer patients. Profiled with immunoSEQ multiplex PCR; TCRdb holds only in-frame clones, not every one. Among approximately 150,000 clones listed, 94% were seen once. Source material: blood. The receptor source for this set is a woman aged 18-29 years in good health.

This clone was observed a single time. The rearrangement links TRBV5-1 to TRBJ1-2; TRBD1 matches at 9 bases. V lost 2 bases and J lost 2; bases outside the gene matches: 7. The CDR3 spans 16 residues. Germline CDR1 and CDR2: SGHRS and YFSETQ. This chain's CDR3 is CASSLQPGQGNYGYTF. As DNA, the CDR3 is TGCGCCAGCAGCTTACAACCGGGACAGGGAAACTATGGCTACACCTTC.

The rearrangement uses TRBV4-1 and TRBJ2-5, with D unresolved. Trimming took off 0 bases at V and 1 base at J, with 3 bases between the two ends. The CDR3 has 13 amino acids. Germline CDR1 and CDR2: MGHRA and YSYEKL. CDR3 coding DNA: TGCGCCAGCAGCCAAGATGCCCAAGAGACCCAGTACTTC. Translation: CASSQDAQETQYF.

This chain links TRBV25-1 with TRBJ1-3; possible D gene TRBD1, 6 bases. V dropped 1 base and J dropped 7 bases, with 14 bases sitting between them. CDR3 length equals 15 residues. CDR1 is MGHDK, CDR2 SYGVNS, per germline. The CDR3 nucleotides are TGTGCCAGCAGTGAATGGGGGGGCTTAGGGAACACCATATATTTT. It yields the protein CASSEWGGLGNTIYF. Complete variable domain (other parts from reference TRBV25-1 and TRBJ1-3): EADIYQTPRYLVIGTGKKITLECSQTMGHDKMYWYQQDPGMELHLIHYSYGVNSTEKGDLSSESTVSRIRTEHFPLTLESARPSHTSQYLCASSEWGGLGNTIYFGEGSWLTVV.

The gene calls are TRBV19 and TRBJ1-2; D remains ambiguous. The CDR3 loop spans 15 amino acids. The germline V gene has CDR1 LNHDA and CDR2 SQIVND (reference sequence). Trimming removed 0 bases from V and 4 bases from J, with 12 bases in between. DNA of the CDR3: TGTGCCAGTAGTATAGATATGGACCTCTTCTATGGCTACACCTTC. This sequence encodes CASSIDMDLFYGYTF.

The V and J genes are TRBV5-6 and TRBJ1-1; 7 positions agree with TRBD1. CDR3 length equals 11 residues. Trimming cost V 3 bases and J 7 bases; bases outside gene matches: 0. Germline V gives CDR1 SGHDT, CDR2 YYEEEE. CDR3 coding DNA: TGTGCCAGCAGCTGGACAGGTGAAGCTTTCTTT. It is translated as CASSWTGEAFF.

The V call is TRBV7-2, the J call TRBJ1-5; D remains unclear. CDR3 length: 15 residues. Between the trimmed V and J ends, which lost 1 base and 1 base, there was a span of 8 bases. Germline V lookup: CDR1 SGHTA, CDR2 FQGNSA. CDR3: CASSLGVRSNQPQHF. The CDR3 DNA is TGTGCCAGCAGCTTAGGGGTTCGGAGCAATCAGCCCCAGCATTTT.

J is TRBJ2-6 and V is TRBV6-5; 8 nucleotides agree with TRBD1. The germline gives CDR1 MNHEY, CDR2 SVGAGI. The CDR3 contains 15 residues. Trimming at V came to 5 bases and at J to 2 bases, leaving 2 bases not matched to a gene. The CDR3, as DNA: TGTGCCAGCAGTAAACAGGGGGCTGGGGCCAACGTCCTGACTTTC. Translation: CASSKQGAGANVLTF.

The chain is built from TRBV19 and TRBJ1-5; 8 positions match TRBD1. Germline V gene data show CDR1 as LNHDA and CDR2 as SQIVND (reference sequence). This CDR3 has 14 amino acids. Trimming removed 3 bases from V and 6 bases from J; junction bases left unmatched: 4. The CDR3 reads CASSIGQGGQPQHF. CDR3 bases: TGTGCCAGTAGTATCGGACAGGGTGGTCAGCCCCAGCATTTT. The full variable domain, completed using reference TRBV19 and TRBJ1-5, is DGGITQSPKYLFRKEGQNVTLSCEQNLNHDAMYWYRQDPGQGLRLIYYSQIVNDFQKGDIAEGYSVSREKKESFPLTVTSAQKNPTAFYLCASSIGQGGQPQHFGDGTRLSIL.

The chain uses TRBV25-1 and TRBJ1-1; TRBD1 aligns across 12 bases. The V segment lost 10 bases and the J segment 1 base; nucleotides outside the gene matches: 10. Per germline, CDR1 MGHDK and CDR2 SYGVNS. CDR3 length: 16 residues. The CDR3 DNA follows: TGTGCCAAGAGCGGGACAGGGGGCGGGGGGAACACTGAAGCTTTCTTT. It translates to CAKSGTGGGGNTEAFF.

J is TRBJ2-5 and V is TRBV20-1; D is uncertain. Germline assignment: CDR1 DFQATT and CDR2 SNEGSKA (reference sequence). This CDR3 has 11 residues. Trimming removed 6 bases at V and 0 bases at J, with 5 bases between. The CDR3 sequence: CSALYQETQYF. In nucleotides, the CDR3 is TGCAGTGCCCTTTACCAAGAGACCCAGTACTTC.

The genes are TRBV7-9 and TRBJ2-1; D is ambiguous. Germline CDR1 and CDR2: SEHNR and FQNEAQ (reference sequence). V lost 6 bases and J lost 8, with 14 bases in between. The length of the CDR3 is 13 residues. The CDR3 nucleotides are TGTGCCAGCAGACCCCTTATACAGCATGAGCAGTTCTTC. Translated, it gives CASRPLIQHEQFF.

The chain joins TRBV5-1 to TRBJ2-5; no clear D gene. The CDR3 has 13 residues. Trimming removed 4 bases from V and 4 bases from J, with 11 bases in between. The germline gives CDR1 SGHRS, CDR2 YFSETQ. CDR3 bases: TGCGCCAGCAGCATGGGGTTAGGAGAGACCCAGTACTTC. Translating it yields CASSMGLGETQYF.

V and J are TRBV9 and TRBJ2-2, with unresolved D. Germline-derived CDR1 and CDR2 are SGDLS and YYNGEE. Trimming took 4 bases from V and 0 from J, leaving 13 bases between them. CDR3 length: 16 residues. Written as DNA, the CDR3 is TGTGCCAGCAGCCAGTTGGGTGAGCCGAACACCGGGGAGCTGTTTTTT. This encodes CASSQLGEPNTGELFF.

The V gene is TRBV29-1, the J gene TRBJ2-5; no reliable D call. The CDR3 sequence is 13 residues long. Germline values: CDR1 SQVTM, CDR2 ANQGSEA. With 4 bases removed from V and 0 bases from J, the gap between germline ends came to 9 bases. CDR3 sequence reads: CSVVLRNQETQYF. Here the CDR3 DNA reads TGCAGCGTTGTATTACGGAACCAAGAGACCCAGTACTTC.

The rearrangement links TRBV2 to TRBJ1-2; the D gene is possibly TRBD1 (5 bases). Trimming pared 5 bases from V and 4 bases from J, leaving 11 bases between. This CDR3 comprises 13 residues. Germline assignment: CDR1 SNHLY and CDR2 FYNNEI. The CDR3 loop reads CASSSRELYGYTF. The CDR3 coding sequence is TGTGCCAGCAGTTCCAGGGAACTCTATGGCTACACCTTC.

V usage is TRBV28 and J usage is TRBJ2-7; 9 bases line up with TRBD1. From germline, CDR1 is MDHEN and CDR2 SYDVKM. V gave up 8 bases and J gave up 5 bases; unmatched junction bases: 10. This CDR3 comprises 14 residues. CDR3: CASGGTGLMNEQYF. The CDR3 DNA sequence: TGTGCCAGCGGCGGGACAGGGCTGATGAACGAGCAGTACTTC.

This chain uses TRBV10-3 with TRBJ1-1; D remains ambiguous. Trimming took 2 bases from V and 2 from J, leaving 18 bases between them. There are 17 residues in the CDR3. Germline V gives CDR1 ENHRY, CDR2 SYGVKD. The chain's CDR3 is CAISETHRPQRNTEAFF. CDR3 DNA sequence: TGTGCCATCAGTGAGACCCATCGACCGCAAAGAAACACTGAAGCTTTCTTT.

The rearrangement joins TRBV3-1 (or the pseudogene TRBV3-2) to TRBJ1-2, with unresolved D. From germline, CDR1 is LGHDT and CDR2 YNNKEL (reference sequence). Trimming took 3 bases from V and 0 from J, leaving 5 bases between them. The CDR3 length is 13 residues. CDR3 nucleotides: TGTGCCAGCAGCCAGGCAGCTAACTATGGCTACACCTTC. Its translation: CASSQAANYGYTF.

This chain uses TRBV9 with TRBJ2-3; TRBD2 agrees at 9 bases. Germline V lookup: CDR1 SGDLS, CDR2 YYNGEE. Trimming cost V 6 bases and J 4 bases; bases outside gene matches: 12. The CDR3 length is 16 residues. The CDR3 nucleotides read TGTGCCAGCAACCGGGGTAGCGGGGGCCAGTCAGATACGCAGTATTTT. Its translation: CASNRGSGGQSDTQYF.

This sequence joins TRBV6-4 and TRBJ1-2; TRBD1 is a possible D gene (6 bases). The CDR3 loop spans 15 amino acids. V lost 8 bases and J 4 bases, leaving 20 bases between the germline ends. CDR1 and CDR2 from the germline V gene are MRHNA and SNTAGT. The CDR3 sequence: CASAPSAGAAYGYTF. The CDR3 nucleotides read TGTGCCAGCGCCCCTTCGGCAGGGGCGGCCTATGGCTACACCTTC.

V usage is TRBV11-2 and J usage is TRBJ1-3; unclear D gene. The CDR3 is 15 residues long. Trimming cost V 5 bases and J 0 bases, with 11 bases left between them. Germline V lookup: CDR1 SGHAT, CDR2 FQNNGV. CDR3 residues: CASSLNLLSGNTIYF. The CDR3 coding sequence is TGTGCCAGCAGCCTCAACTTACTCTCTGGAAACACCATATATTTT.

This chain joins TRBV5-5 and TRBJ1-1; D perhaps matches TRBD1 (5 bases). The germline CDR1 and CDR2 sequences are SGHKS and YYEKEE (reference sequence). Trimming stripped 0 bases from V and 5 bases from J, with 14 bases between. The CDR3 consists of 15 residues. CDR3 region: CASSLDGREGTEAFF. CDR3 DNA: TGTGCCAGCAGCTTGGATGGCAGGGAGGGGACTGAAGCTTTCTTT.

The chain carries TRBV10-3 and TRBJ1-1; D remains ambiguous. Trimming took 3 bases from V and 2 from J, leaving 10 bases between them. Germline CDR1 ENHRY, CDR2 SYGVKD. The CDR3 totals 14 residues. CDR3 DNA: TGTGCCATCAGTGACCCAGGAAGAAACACTGAAGCTTTCTTT. Its protein is CAISDPGRNTEAFF.

The count of this clone is one. This chain joins TRBV7-8 and TRBJ1-2, with 9 bases matching TRBD1. The germline V gene encodes CDR1 SGHVS and CDR2 FQNEAQ. The CDR3 totals 17 residues. The trim removed 5 bases at V and 7 bases at J, leaving 17 bases unmatched. CDR3: CASSQRGVGQGASGYTF. CDR3 nucleotides: TGTGCCAGCAGCCAAAGGGGGGTGGGACAGGGAGCCTCTGGCTACACCTTC.

This chain uses TRBV5-5 with TRBJ1-1; D unresolved. There are 12 residues in the CDR3. Germline loops: CDR1 SGHKS, CDR2 YYEKEE (reference sequence). The germline V and J ends were trimmed by 1 base and 5 bases, with 6 bases remaining between them. The CDR3 protein is CASSLFLTEAFF. CDR3 sequence (DNA): TGTGCCAGCAGCTTGTTTCTGACTGAAGCTTTCTTT.

The CDR3 loop reads CATGLAVFDEQYF. The DNA of the CDR3 is TGTGCCACCGGACTAGCGGTCTTCGACGAGCAGTACTTC. This chain connects TRBV10-3 to TRBJ2-7, with TRBD2 identical over 10 bases. J lost 5 bases, V lost 10 bases, and 8 bases had no gene match. Germline loops: CDR1 ENHRY, CDR2 SYGVKD. The CDR3 is 13 residues long.

V and J are TRBV10-3 and TRBJ2-7, with 8 bases aligning to TRBD1. The trim removed 8 bases at V and 4 bases at J, leaving 7 bases unmatched. The CDR3 is 13 amino acids. Germline values: CDR1 ENHRY, CDR2 SYGVKD. CDR3 in amino acids: CAIGTGGPYEQYF. CDR3 DNA: TGTGCCATCGGAACAGGGGGACCATACGAGCAGTACTTC.

The V call is TRBV25-1, the J call TRBJ2-5; 9 nucleotides match TRBD2. The V and J ends lost 2 bases and 5 bases, in that order; junction bases with no gene match: 3. The CDR3 has 14 amino acids. Germline V gene lookup returns CDR1 MGHDK and CDR2 SYGVNS. The CDR3 nucleotides read TGTGCCAGCAGTGAAGCGGGGGGGAGGGAGACCCAGTACTTC. It translates to CASSEAGGRETQYF.

The chain is built from TRBV7-2 and TRBJ1-1; D remains ambiguous. V shed 1 base and J shed 1 base, with 10 bases lying between them. CDR1 and CDR2 (germline): SGHTA, FQGNSA. CDR3 size: 15 residues. The CDR3 loop is CASSLVVSENTEAFF. The CDR3 DNA reads TGTGCCAGCAGCTTAGTTGTTTCTGAGAACACTGAAGCTTTCTTT.

This clone has only one observation. The V call is TRBV6-1, the J call TRBJ2-7, with D tentatively TRBD2 (7 bases). V gave up 3 bases and J gave up 3 bases, with 24 bases separating them. This CDR3 is 18 amino acids long. Germline values: CDR1 MNHNS, CDR2 SASEGT. CDR3 residues: CASSEGGVIGQKIYEQYF. CDR3 coding DNA: TGTGCCAGCAGTGAGGGGGGGGTTATAGGACAGAAAATCTACGAGCAGTACTTC.

In DNA, the CDR3 is TGCGCCAGCAGCTTGGAGGGGAACACTGAAGCTTTCTTT. It is translated as CASSLEGNTEAFF. This sequence joins TRBV5-1 and TRBJ1-1; no definite D call. The germline gives CDR1 SGHRS, CDR2 YFSETQ. With 0 bases removed from V and 1 base from J, the gap between germline ends came to 4 bases. This CDR3 is 13 amino acids long. Drawing the rest from reference TRBV5-1 and TRBJ1-1, the complete variable domain is KAGVTQTPRYLIKTRGQQVTLSCSPISGHRSVSWYQQTPGQGLQFLFEYFSETQRNKGNFPGRFSGRQFSNSRSEMNVSTLELGDSALYLCASSLEGNTEAFFGQGTRLTVV.